Sequencing of this TCR beta chain was carried out in a study of cytomegalovirus exposure and HLA in healthy donors. The PCR contained 60 Vbeta and 13 Jbeta primers. Sequencing was performed with immunoSEQ multiplex PCR; in TCRdb, only in-frame clones are kept and a portion is missing. The sample yields about 140,000 clones, approximately 80% seen once. The sequence was collected from a woman aged 45-65 years in good health and CMV-seropositive. What was sequenced was PBMCs.

Written as DNA, the CDR3 is TGTGCCAGCGGACAGGGGGGGGATCAGCCCCAGCATTTT. Translated: CASGQGGDQPQHF. V usage is TRBV28 and J usage is TRBJ1-5; 10 positions agree with TRBD1. This CDR3 has 13 amino acids. With V trimmed by 8 bases and J by 5 bases, 3 bases remained unmatched. Germline-derived CDR1 and CDR2 are MDHEN and SYDVKM.